The rows below give T cell receptor beta chains drawn from one sample of a study of cytotoxic CD8 clonotypes in ibrutinib-treated CLL. The assay was immunoSEQ multiplex PCR, and TCRdb's table has in-frame clones only and misses some. In the table there are some 120,000 clones, approximately 56% of which are singletons. The sequences come from PBMCs, collected after 24 months of ibrutinib treatment. The receptors derive from a human donor with chronic lymphocytic leukemia. CDR3s include the opening cysteine and the closing phenylalanine or tryptophan. D genes are given only for firm matches. A row's size may be missing; if present it is once, few, many or a size class.

few	NA	TRBJ2-5	TRBV5-1	TGCGCCAGCAGATCGGGCCTCCAAGAGACCCAGTACTTC	CASRSGLQETQYF
many	TRBD1	TRBJ1-1	TRBV6-1	TGTGCCAGCAGTGAGTTACAGGGGAGCACTGAAGCTTTCTTT	CASSELQGSTEAFF
few	TRBD1	TRBJ2-5	TRBV6-6	TGTGCCAGCAGTTCCCCGGGACAGCCGACCCAAGAGACCCAGTACTTC	CASSSPGQPTQETQYF
NA	TRBD1	TRBJ2-2	TRBV6-6	TGTGCCAGCAGACACAGGGGAAACACCGGGGAGCTGTTTTTT	CASRHRGNTGELFF
NA	NA	TRBJ1-2	TRBV20-1	TGCAGTGCTACAGGAAATGGCTACACCTTC	CSATGNGYTF
NA	NA	TRBJ2-5	TRBV18	TGTGCCAGCTCACAGACTACCCAAGAGACCCAGTACTTC	CASSQTTQETQYF
NA	NA	TRBJ1-2	TRBV5-6	TGTGCCAGCAGCAAAGGACAGAACTATGGCTACACCTTC	CASSKGQNYGYTF
many	TRBD2	TRBJ2-7	TRBV6-6	TGTGCCAGCAGTTATGGAGCGGGGGGCTACGAGCAGTACTTC	CASSYGAGGYEQYF
NA	NA	TRBJ1-6	TRBV9	TGTGCCAGCAGCGAGGGAGCATTCAATTCACCCCTCCACTTT	CASSEGAFNSPLHF
NA	NA	TRBJ2-7	TRBV6-5	TGTGCCAGCAGTTCCACGGAACCCTACGAGCAGTACTTC	CASSSTEPYEQYF
NA	NA	TRBJ2-7	TRBV6-5	TGTGCCAGCAGCTCCTTACACGAGCAGTACTTC	CASSSLHEQYF
NA	NA	TRBJ1-1	TRBV30	TGTGCCTGGGACCGAGGGGGGGACACTGAAGCTTTCTTT	CAWDRGGDTEAFF
NA	TRBD2	TRBJ2-5	TRBV2	TGTGCCAGCAACTTAGCGGGGGGGAAAGAGACCCAGTACTTC	CASNLAGGKETQYF
NA	TRBD1	TRBJ1-4	TRBV2	TGTGCCAGCAGAGAACAGGGGATCACGGAAAAACTGTTTTTT	CASREQGITEKLFF
NA	NA	TRBJ2-1	TRBV6-1	TGTGCCAGCAGTGATGGATGGAGGGTACCCTACAATGAGCAGTTCTTC	CASSDGWRVPYNEQFF
NA	NA	TRBJ2-5	TRBV13	TGTGCCAGCAGCTCGACAGGAAGACAAGAGACCCAGTACTTC	CASSSTGRQETQYF
NA	NA	TRBJ2-6	TRBV9	TGTGCCAGCAGCACCTCCACCGGGGGCTCTGGGGCCAACGTCCTGACTTTC	CASSTSTGGSGANVLTF
NA	NA	TRBJ2-3	TRBV12-5	TGTGCTAGTGGTTTGGGTACTGACACAGATACGCAGTATTTT	CASGLGTDTDTQYF
few	NA	TRBJ1-4	TRBV7-2	TGTGCCAGCAGCTTAGGCACAGGGTATGAAAAACTGTTTTTT	CASSLGTGYEKLFF
NA	NA	TRBJ1-2	TRBV7-2	TGTGCCAGCAGCTTAGAGGGGACCGGACCATATGGCTACACCTTC	CASSLEGTGPYGYTF
NA	NA	TRBJ2-5	TRBV6-1	TGTGCCAGCAGTGTTCAGTTCCGGGAGACCCAGTACTTC	CASSVQFRETQYF
NA	NA	TRBJ2-7	TRBV30	TGTGCCTGGAACCCCTCGGGACCCCACGAGCAGTACTTC	CAWNPSGPHEQYF
NA	TRBD1	TRBJ2-7	TRBV7-3	TGTGCCAGCAGCCCCTTCGGGACAGGGAACTACGAGCAGTACTTC	CASSPFGTGNYEQYF
NA	TRBD1	TRBJ2-1	TRBV6-6	TGTGCCAGCAGCCAGGACAGGGGGTCCTACAATGAGCAGTTCTTC	CASSQDRGSYNEQFF
NA	NA	TRBJ2-1	TRBV4-3	TGCGCCAGCAGCCAAGGGCCGGACAATGAGCAGTTCTTC	CASSQGPDNEQFF
NA	TRBD1	TRBJ2-1	TRBV11-3	TGTGCCAGCAGCTCTGACAAGACAGGGCTCCATGAGCAGTTCTTC	CASSSDKTGLHEQFF
NA	NA	TRBJ2-2	TRBV11-3	TGTGCCAGCACCCTCGGCAGAGCGAACACCGGGGAGCTGTTTTTT	CASTLGRANTGELFF
NA	NA	TRBJ1-4	TRBV29-1	TGCAGCGTTTCCAGGGTTGATGGAGAAAAACTGTTTTTT	CSVSRVDGEKLFF
NA	TRBD1	TRBJ1-4	TRBV30	TGTGCCTGGAGTAGGGACAGGGGTGGCAAACTGTTTTTT	CAWSRDRGGKLFF
NA	NA	TRBJ2-7	TRBV25-1	TGTGCCAGCAGTCCCGGGACCGGCGACAGACACGAGCAGTACTTC	CASSPGTGDRHEQYF
many	NA	TRBJ2-6	TRBV11-3	TGTGCCAGCAGCTCACCTCTCCATAGCGCTGGGGCCAACGTCCTGACTTTC	CASSSPLHSAGANVLTF
few	NA	TRBJ2-7	TRBV29-1	TGCAGCGTCCGGGGGCCGGGCGAGCAGTACTTC	CSVRGPGEQYF
NA	NA	TRBJ1-5	TRBV7-8	TGTGCCAGCAGCCCAGACAGCAATAGCAATCAGCCCCAGCATTTT	CASSPDSNSNQPQHF
few	TRBD1	TRBJ2-1	TRBV5-8	TGTGCCAGCAGCCGCCGTAGGGGGCAGGGCTATGAGCAGTTCTTC	CASSRRRGQGYEQFF
NA	TRBD1	TRBJ1-4	TRBV18	TGTGCCAGCTCATCAGGGGGCCATGAAAAACTGTTTTTT	CASSSGGHEKLFF
NA	TRBD2	TRBJ2-3	TRBV7-3	TGTGCCAGCAGCTTAACGCTAGCGGGGGGGCCGGGAGATACGCAGTATTTT	CASSLTLAGGPGDTQYF
once	TRBD2	TRBJ2-1	TRBV5-1	TGCGCCAGCAGCCCGGCCCCTGGGACTAGCGCATACAATGAGCAGTTCTTC	CASSPAPGTSAYNEQFF
many	NA	TRBJ1-1	TRBV5-1	TGCGCCAGCAGCTTGTGGCAGGGAGGTGAAGCTTTCTTT	CASSLWQGGEAFF
once	NA	TRBJ1-1	TRBV2	TGTGCCAGCGAGGGGCCAGGGATAACTGAAGCTTTCTTT	CASEGPGITEAFF
NA	NA	TRBJ2-7	TRBV7-2	TGTGCCAGCAGCTATATAGCCACAGGGCCCGAGCAGTACTTC	CASSYIATGPEQYF
NA	NA	TRBJ1-2	TRBV29-1	TGCAGCGTTGTTCAGGGTGAAGTTGGCTACACCTTC	CSVVQGEVGYTF
NA	NA	TRBJ2-3	TRBV7-9	TGTGCCAGCGCGATCGGGTCCACAGATACGCAGTATTTT	CASAIGSTDTQYF
NA	NA	TRBJ1-6	TRBV2	TGTGCCAGCAGTGAGATTCCCGGCAGCGGATCACCCCTCCACTTT	CASSEIPGSGSPLHF
few	NA	TRBJ1-1	TRBV6-4	TGTGCCAGCAGTGTAAAGGTGAACACTGAAGCTTTCTTT	CASSVKVNTEAFF
NA	TRBD1	TRBJ1-1	TRBV6-6	TGTGCCAGCAGCCCACAGGGGGTGGGGACTGAAGCTTTCTTT	CASSPQGVGTEAFF
few	NA	TRBJ1-1	TRBV2	TGTGCCAGCAGCCCGCGGTCGAACACTGAAGCTTTCTTT	CASSPRSNTEAFF
NA	NA	TRBJ2-7	TRBV10-1	TGCGCCAGCAGTCCACAGGTACACGAGCAGTACTTC	CASSPQVHEQYF
NA	NA	TRBJ2-2	TRBV5-1	TGCGCCAGCAGTGGGAGAAACACCGGGGAGCTGTTTTTT	CASSGRNTGELFF
NA	NA	TRBJ1-1	TRBV10-2	TGCGCCAGCAGTGCCACAGGGAACACTGAAGCTTTCTTT	CASSATGNTEAFF
NA	NA	TRBJ2-2	TRBV2	TGTGCCAGCAGTGAAACGGGATCCCGGGCGGTCGGGGAGCTGTTTTTT	CASSETGSRAVGELFF
once	TRBD2	TRBJ2-7	TRBV4-1	TGCGCCAGCAGCCAAGGACTAGCGGACTCCTACGAGCAGTACTTC	CASSQGLADSYEQYF
NA	NA	TRBJ2-5	TRBV9	TGTGCCAGCAGCGTAGGAGGGTACCAAGAGACCCAGTACTTC	CASSVGGYQETQYF
NA	NA	TRBJ1-2	TRBV10-3	TGTGCCATCAGAGGACAGAGGGAGGATGGCTACACCTTC	CAIRGQREDGYTF
NA	TRBD1	TRBJ1-1	TRBV7-9	TGTGCCAGCAGCCGAACAGGGGGCAACACTGAAGCTTTCTTT	CASSRTGGNTEAFF
once	TRBD1	TRBJ1-3	TRBV5-4	TGTGCCAGCAGCATGCAGGGGGCCGGAAACACCATATATTTT	CASSMQGAGNTIYF